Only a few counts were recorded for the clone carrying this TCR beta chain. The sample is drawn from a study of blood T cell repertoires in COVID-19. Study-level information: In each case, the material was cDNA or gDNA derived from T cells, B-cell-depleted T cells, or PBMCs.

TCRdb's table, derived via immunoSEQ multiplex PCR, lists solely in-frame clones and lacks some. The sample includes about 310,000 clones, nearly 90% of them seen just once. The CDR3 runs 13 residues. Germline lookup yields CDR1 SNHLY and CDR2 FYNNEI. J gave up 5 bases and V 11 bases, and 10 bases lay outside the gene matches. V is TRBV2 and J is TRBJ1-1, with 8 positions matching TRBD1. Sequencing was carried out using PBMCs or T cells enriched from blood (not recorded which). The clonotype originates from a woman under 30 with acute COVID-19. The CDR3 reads CALPDREETEAFF. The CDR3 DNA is TGTGCCTTGCCGGACAGGGAAGAGACTGAAGCTTTCTTT. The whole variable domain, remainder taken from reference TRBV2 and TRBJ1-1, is EPEVTQTPSHQVTQMGQEVILRCVPISNHLYFYWYRQILGQKVEFLVSFYNNEISEKSEIFDDQFSVERPDGSNFTLKIRSTKLEDSAMYFCALPDREETEAFFGQGTRLTVV.